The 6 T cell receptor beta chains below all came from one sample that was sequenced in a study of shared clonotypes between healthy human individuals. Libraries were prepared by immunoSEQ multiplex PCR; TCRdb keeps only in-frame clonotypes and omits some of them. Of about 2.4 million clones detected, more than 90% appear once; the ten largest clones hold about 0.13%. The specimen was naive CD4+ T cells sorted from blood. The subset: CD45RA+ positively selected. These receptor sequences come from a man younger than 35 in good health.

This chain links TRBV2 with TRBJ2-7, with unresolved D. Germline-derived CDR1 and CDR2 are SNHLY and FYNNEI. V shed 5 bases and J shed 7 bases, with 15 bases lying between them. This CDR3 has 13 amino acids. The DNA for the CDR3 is TGTGCCAGCAGTAAAAATCGCGACCCGGAGCAGTACTTC. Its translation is CASSKNRDPEQYF.

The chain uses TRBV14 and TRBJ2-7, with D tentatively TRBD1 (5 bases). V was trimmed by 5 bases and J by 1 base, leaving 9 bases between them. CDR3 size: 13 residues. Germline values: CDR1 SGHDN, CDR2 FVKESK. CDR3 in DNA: TGTGCCAGCAGCTCGGACACATCCTACGAGCAGTACTTC. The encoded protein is CASSSDTSYEQYF.

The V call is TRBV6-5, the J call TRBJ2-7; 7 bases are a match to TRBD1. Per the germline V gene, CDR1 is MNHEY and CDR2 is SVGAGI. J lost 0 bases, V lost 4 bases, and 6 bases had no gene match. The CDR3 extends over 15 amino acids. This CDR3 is CASSFRGGPSYEQYF. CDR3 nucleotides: TGTGCCAGCAGTTTTCGAGGGGGCCCCTCCTACGAGCAGTACTTC.

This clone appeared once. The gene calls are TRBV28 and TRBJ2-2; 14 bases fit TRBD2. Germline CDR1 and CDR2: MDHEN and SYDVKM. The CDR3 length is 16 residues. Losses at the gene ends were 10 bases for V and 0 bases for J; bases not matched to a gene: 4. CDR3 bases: TGTGCCACGACTAGCGGGGGGGCTTCGAACACCGGGGAGCTGTTTTTT. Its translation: CATTSGGASNTGELFF.

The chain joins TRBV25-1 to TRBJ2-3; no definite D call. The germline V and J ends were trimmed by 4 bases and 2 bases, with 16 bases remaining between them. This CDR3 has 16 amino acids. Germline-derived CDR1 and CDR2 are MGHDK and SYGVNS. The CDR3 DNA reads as TGTGCCAGCAGTGCACGCGGAAGAACTTCCACAGATACGCAGTATTTT. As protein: CASSARGRTSTDTQYF. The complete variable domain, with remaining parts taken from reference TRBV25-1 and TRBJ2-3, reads EADIYQTPRYLVIGTGKKITLECSQTMGHDKMYWYQQDPGMELHLIHYSYGVNSTEKGDLSSESTVSRIRTEHFPLTLESARPSHTSQYLCASSARGRTSTDTQYFGPGTRLTVL.

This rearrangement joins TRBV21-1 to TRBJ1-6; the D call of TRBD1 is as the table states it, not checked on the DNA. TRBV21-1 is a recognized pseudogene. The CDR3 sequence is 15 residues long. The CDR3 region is CASSKEGQGCSPLHF. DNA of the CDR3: TGTGCCAGCAGCAAAGAAGGACAGGGGTGTTCACCCCTCCACTTT.